These 5 T cell receptor beta chains share one sample of origin, sequenced in a study of PD-1 blockade in classical Hodgkin lymphoma. Exposure to brentuximab vedotin varied, and each patient had relapsed following autologous stem cell transplantation. Profiling relied on immunoSEQ multiplex PCR, and the TCRdb table lists in-frame clones only, not all of them. Of roughly 140,000 clones in the sample, under 85% were seen once. The sample here was peripheral blood mononuclear cells (PBMCs), taken before the second cycle of nivolumab. These receptors all stem from a human donor with classical Hodgkin lymphoma.

This chain links TRBV5-4 with TRBJ2-7; D might be TRBD1 (7 bases). This CDR3 contains 13 residues. V lost 2 bases to trimming and J lost 6 bases, with 12 bases between them. Germline values: CDR1 SGHNT, CDR2 YYREEE (reference sequence). Here the CDR3 reads CASSFDQGGEQYF. CDR3 coding DNA: TGTGCCAGCAGCTTCGATCAGGGGGGCGAGCAGTACTTC.

This sequence joins TRBV6-5 and TRBJ2-5, with TRBD2 matching 10 bases. V lost 0 bases to trimming and J lost 0 bases; unmatched junction nucleotides: 1. This CDR3 comprises 16 residues. The germline CDR1 and CDR2 sequences are MNHEY and SVGAGI. The CDR3 here is CASSYSLAGHQETQYF. The CDR3 region has the DNA TGTGCCAGCAGTTACTCACTAGCGGGGCACCAAGAGACCCAGTACTTC.

This chain connects TRBV4-3 to TRBJ2-1; tentative D call: TRBD1 (5 bases). CDR3 size: 15 residues. Germline V gene data show CDR1 as LGHNA and CDR2 as YSLEER. V lost 0 bases, J lost 8 bases, and 14 bases lay in between. CDR3 region: CASSQDWQGEDEQFF. CDR3 DNA sequence: TGCGCCAGCAGCCAAGATTGGCAGGGCGAGGATGAGCAGTTCTTC.

The V gene is TRBV5-8, the J gene TRBJ2-1; 7 positions agree with TRBD2. Unmatched junction bases numbered 6, after V lost 4 bases and J lost 5 bases. The V gene's germline CDR1 is SGHTS and CDR2 YDEGEE. This CDR3 comprises 14 residues. The CDR3 DNA follows: TGTGCCAGCAGCCGGGGGGACGGCAACAATGAGCAGTTCTTC. This translates into CASSRGDGNNEQFF.

The rearrangement links TRBV19 to TRBJ2-1; 11 bases align to TRBD1. J was trimmed by 6 bases and V by 7 bases; bases with no gene match: 8. This CDR3 comprises 15 residues. CDR1 LNHDA and CDR2 SQIVND come from the germline V gene (reference sequence). The CDR3 reads CASTGRGTGGNEQFF. CDR3 coding DNA: TGTGCCAGTACCGGCCGTGGGACAGGGGGCAATGAGCAGTTCTTC. The entire variable domain, with the rest obtained from reference TRBV19 and TRBJ2-1, is as follows: DGGITQSPKYLFRKEGQNVTLSCEQNLNHDAMYWYRQDPGQGLRLIYYSQIVNDFQKGDIAEGYSVSREKKESFPLTVTSAQKNPTAFYLCASTGRGTGGNEQFFGPGTRLTVL.